The rows below give T cell receptor beta chains drawn from one sample of a study of blood T cell repertoires in COVID-19. Clones were read by immunoSEQ multiplex PCR, and TCRdb kept only the in-frame ones, dropping some. The repertoire holds about 140,000 clones, with 60% to 80% as singletons. The sample was peripheral blood. Receptors were obtained from a woman in her forties or fifties with active or convalescent COVID-19. The CDR3 runs from the conserved cysteine through the conserved F or W. D genes are given only for firm matches. Clone size, where shown, is once, few, many, or a class for clones that have expanded.

CDR3 protein | CDR3 DNA | D gene | clone size | J gene | V gene
CASSPLAGAYNEQFF | TGTGCCAGCAGCCCTCTAGCGGGAGCCTACAATGAGCAGTTCTTC | TRBD2 | NA | TRBJ2-1 | TRBV7-9
CASSLAPGRGEQYF | TGTGCCAGCAGCTTGGCCCCAGGGCGTGGGGAGCAGTACTTC | NA | few | TRBJ2-7 | TRBV5-8
CASSHDRQRNTIYF | TGTGCCAGCAGCCACGATAGACAGAGAAACACCATATATTTT | NA | few | TRBJ1-3 | TRBV14
CASSQGTSGAYEQYF | TGTGCCAGCAGCCAAGGGACTAGCGGGGCTTACGAGCAGTACTTC | TRBD2 | NA | TRBJ2-7 | TRBV3-1/TRBV3-2
CASSPGQGSAVPEAFF | TGCGCCAGCAGCCCTGGACAGGGCAGCGCGGTACCTGAAGCTTTCTTT | TRBD1 | few | TRBJ1-1 | TRBV5-1
CASSIDPGNPGYTF | TGTGCCAGTAGTATAGACCCGGGGAATCCCGGCTACACCTTC | NA | NA | TRBJ1-2 | TRBV19
CASSSRGSGQGGYEQYF | TGTGCCAGCAGTTCCCGCGGGTCCGGACAGGGCGGTTACGAGCAGTACTTC | TRBD1 | NA | TRBJ2-7 | TRBV27
CTSNTPGGFGQPQHF | TGCACCAGCAACACCCCGGGTGGGTTCGGTCAGCCCCAGCATTTT | NA | NA | TRBJ1-5 | TRBV1
CASSVPFGGVTDTQYF | TGCGCCAGCAGCGTCCCCTTCGGGGGGGTCACAGATACGCAGTATTTT | TRBD2 | once | TRBJ2-3 | TRBV5-1
CASSPRRETQYF | TGTGCCAGCAGCCCCCGTCGGGAGACCCAGTACTTC | NA | once | TRBJ2-5 | TRBV6-2/TRBV6-3
CAWGGQGAFF | TGTGCCTGGGGAGGACAGGGAGCTTTCTTT | TRBD1 | NA | TRBJ1-1 | TRBV30
CASSFSGTSAYEQYF | TGTGCCAGCAGTTTTTCCGGGACTAGCGCCTACGAGCAGTACTTC | TRBD2 | NA | TRBJ2-7 | TRBV6-5
CASSTDRVEEQYF | TGTGCCAGCAGTACCGACAGGGTGGAAGAGCAGTACTTC | TRBD1 | few | TRBJ2-7 | TRBV12-3/TRBV12-4